This passage covers 15 T cell receptor beta chains from one sample sequenced in a study of T cells in tuberculosis. Sequencing used immunoSEQ multiplex PCR; TCRdb keeps in-frame clones, though not all of them. Counted here are about 38,000 clones, roughly 95% occurring once; the ten biggest clones make up roughly 4%. Time point defined: new active TB diagnosis, blood taken before or within 7 days of starting treatment. The specimen comprised PBMCs, sampled at tuberculosis diagnosis. Receptors were obtained from an adult with tuberculosis.

This sequence joins TRBV12-5 and TRBJ1-5; 7 bases fit TRBD1. Germline V gene lookup returns CDR1 LGHNT and CDR2 FRNRAP. V lost 0 bases to trimming and J lost 0 bases; unmatched junction nucleotides: 11. This CDR3 region has 19 residues. The CDR3 DNA sequence: TGTGCTAGTGGTTTGGTACTTGGACAGGCCCTTTATAGCAATCAGCCCCAGCATTTT. This translates into CASGLVLGQALYSNQPQHF.

V is TRBV6-1 and J is TRBJ2-2; tentatively, D is TRBD1 (5 bases). V lost 4 bases, J lost 4 bases, and 13 bases lay in between. Germline assignment: CDR1 MNHNS and CDR2 SASEGT. The CDR3 length is 15 residues. The CDR3 here is CASSGGRVGTGELFF. In DNA form, the CDR3 reads TGTGCCAGCAGTGGGGGCAGGGTCGGCACCGGGGAGCTGTTTTTT.

With respect to this clone: At one end, the junction sequence differs from germline, possibly due to a read error. In DNA, the CDR3 is TGTGCCAGCAGTGTTTCCGGGACAGATCAACGGGAAATCTTC. Amino acids: CASSVSGTDQREIF. This sequence joins TRBV6-1 and TRBJ2-1; 7 bases agree with TRBD1. Germline V gives CDR1 MNHNS, CDR2 SASEGT. This CDR3 contains 14 residues.

This chain joins TRBV14 and TRBJ1-4, with D uncertain. Per germline, CDR1 SGHDN and CDR2 FVKESK. The CDR3 loop spans 17 amino acids. The V end lost 4 bases, the J end lost 5 bases, and 20 bases lay between the germline ends. Here the CDR3 reads CASSRALPGFGNEKLFF. For the CDR3, the DNA is TGTGCCAGCAGCCGAGCTCTCCCCGGGTTCGGGAATGAAAAACTGTTTTTT.

The sample holds one count of this clone. The rearrangement uses TRBV5-6 and TRBJ2-7, with TRBD2 identical over 7 bases. V lost 1 base to trimming and J lost 4 bases; unmatched junction nucleotides: 2. This CDR3 has 13 residues. Germline V gene data show CDR1 as SGHDT and CDR2 as YYEEEE. CDR3 bases: TGTGCCAGCAGCTTGTGGGAGGGGTACGAGCAGTACTTC. Protein sequence: CASSLWEGYEQYF.

The genes are TRBV28 and TRBJ1-1; D remains unclear. The length of the CDR3 is 15 residues. The germline V and J ends were trimmed by 10 bases and 0 bases, with 18 bases remaining between them. Germline V gene lookup returns CDR1 MDHEN and CDR2 SYDVKM. This chain's CDR3 is CATNQRAPMNTEAFF. The CDR3 region has the DNA TGTGCCACCAACCAGAGGGCCCCTATGAACACTGAAGCTTTCTTT. The full variable domain, in which reference TRBV28 and TRBJ1-1 provide the parts outside the CDR3, is DVKVTQSSRYLVKRTGEKVFLECVQDMDHENMFWYRQDPGLGLRLIYFSYDVKMKEKGDIPEGYSVSREKKERFSLILESASTNQTSMYLCATNQRAPMNTEAFFGQGTRLTVV.

The chain recombines TRBV4-1 with TRBJ2-3; 13 positions agree with TRBD2. The CDR3 is made up of 17 amino acids. The germline V gene encodes CDR1 MGHRA and CDR2 YSYEKL. Trimming at V came to 1 base and at J to 1 base, leaving 2 bases not matched to a gene. In nucleotides, the CDR3 is TGCGCCAGCAGCCAAGTAACTAGCGGGGGGGGCACAGATACGCAGTATTTT. Protein: CASSQVTSGGGTDTQYF.

The J gene is TRBJ2-3, the V gene TRBV2; D is ambiguous. Germline loops: CDR1 SNHLY, CDR2 FYNNEI. The V gene lost 7 bases and the J gene lost 0 bases, with 11 bases spanning the gap. The CDR3 has 14 residues. The DNA for the CDR3 is TGTGCCAGCACTGGCAGATTTAGCACAGATACGCAGTATTTT. Translation gives CASTGRFSTDTQYF. The variable domain in full, completed from reference TRBV2 and TRBJ2-3, reads EPEVTQTPSHQVTQMGQEVILRCVPISNHLYFYWYRQILGQKVEFLVSFYNNEISEKSEIFDDQFSVERPDGSNFTLKIRSTKLEDSAMYFCASTGRFSTDTQYFGPGTRLTVL.

The CDR3 DNA reads as TGTGCCAGCTCACCCGTGAGCACCGGGGAGCTGTTTTTT. Protein: CASSPVSTGELFF. The rearrangement links TRBV18 to TRBJ2-2, with D hard to call. Trimming stripped 3 bases from V and 4 bases from J, with 6 bases between. This CDR3 spans 13 amino acids. The germline CDR1 and CDR2 sequences are KGHSH and LQKENI.

The chain combines TRBV7-2 with TRBJ1-3, with D uncertain. V dropped 1 base and J dropped 3 bases, with 7 bases sitting between them. CDR1 is SGHTA, CDR2 FQGNSA, per germline. The CDR3 consists of 14 residues. The DNA of the CDR3 is TGTGCCAGCAGCTTAGGGAGTAGTGGAAACACCATATATTTT. Protein: CASSLGSSGNTIYF.

The chain employs TRBV11-3 and TRBJ2-1; TRBD1 agrees at 9 bases. There are 16 residues in the CDR3. Germline CDR1 is SGHNT and CDR2 is YENEEA. Germline trimming cut 2 bases from V and 5 bases from J; bases unmatched to any gene: 7. In DNA form, the CDR3 reads TGTGCCAGCAGCTTAATCGGGGGACAGGGCCACAATGAGCAGTTCTTC. Its protein product is CASSLIGGQGHNEQFF.

The chain joins TRBV2 to TRBJ1-5; the match to TRBD1 covers 9 bases. Trimming took 1 base from V and 8 from J; bases not matched to a gene: 9. This CDR3 has 16 residues. CDR1 is SNHLY and CDR2 is FYNNEI in the germline V gene. The CDR3 here is CASSEGGRGTGKPQHF. In nucleotides, the CDR3 is TGTGCCAGCAGTGAAGGTGGCAGGGGGACAGGGAAGCCCCAGCATTTT.

The chain employs TRBV2 and TRBJ1-5; 7 bases agree with TRBD1. Per germline, CDR1 SNHLY and CDR2 FYNNEI. Trimming cost V 5 bases and J 6 bases; bases outside gene matches: 4. This CDR3 comprises 13 residues. CDR3 sequence (DNA): TGTGCCAGCAGTCAGGGGGGAAGTCAGCCCCAGCATTTT. Its translation: CASSQGGSQPQHF.

CDR3 DNA sequence: TGTGCCAGCAGTAATACAGGGGGAGTCAGTCAGCCCCAGCATTTT. Amino acid sequence: CASSNTGGVSQPQHF. V is TRBV7-8 and J is TRBJ1-5; 8 bases fit TRBD1. Trimming took 6 bases from V and 6 from J; bases not matched to a gene: 10. The CDR3 has 15 amino acids. Germline CDR1 and CDR2: SGHVS and FQNEAQ.

The rearrangement links TRBV13 to TRBJ2-7, with D possibly TRBD2 on 5 matching bases. Germline V gives CDR1 PRHDT, CDR2 FYEKMQ (reference sequence). Trimming took 4 bases from V and 0 from J, leaving 10 bases between them. The CDR3 spans 14 residues. The CDR3 DNA reads as TGTGCCAGCAGCTCATCCCGGGACTCCTACGAGCAGTACTTC. As protein: CASSSSRDSYEQYF.